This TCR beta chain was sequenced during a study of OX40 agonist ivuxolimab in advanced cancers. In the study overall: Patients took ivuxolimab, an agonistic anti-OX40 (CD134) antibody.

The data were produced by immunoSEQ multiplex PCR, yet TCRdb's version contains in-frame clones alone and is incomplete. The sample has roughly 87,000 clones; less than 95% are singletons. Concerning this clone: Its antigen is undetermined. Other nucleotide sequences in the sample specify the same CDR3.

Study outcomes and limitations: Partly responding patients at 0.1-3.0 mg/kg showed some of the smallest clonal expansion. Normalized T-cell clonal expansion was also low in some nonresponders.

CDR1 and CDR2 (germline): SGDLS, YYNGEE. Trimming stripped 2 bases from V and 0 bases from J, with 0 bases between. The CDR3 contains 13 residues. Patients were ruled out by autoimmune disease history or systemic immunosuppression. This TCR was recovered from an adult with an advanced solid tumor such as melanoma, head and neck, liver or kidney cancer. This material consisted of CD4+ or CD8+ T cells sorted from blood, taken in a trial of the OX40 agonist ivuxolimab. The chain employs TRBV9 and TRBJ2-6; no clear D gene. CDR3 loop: CASSVSGANVLTF. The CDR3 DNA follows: TGTGCCAGCAGCGTCTCTGGGGCCAACGTCCTGACTTTC.